Below are 30 T cell receptor beta chains sequenced from a single sample in a study of tumor-infiltrating lymphocytes in primary liver carcinoma. RNA was extracted from whole blood without cell sorting, alongside germline DNA. From 400 to 500 ng total RNA, TCR beta cDNA was generated with a primer in the constant region. It was through three nested multiplex PCR rounds of slightly modified ARM-PCR that TCR beta libraries arose. A C-beta reverse primer and TRBV1-TRBV30 forward primers served in each of the first two PCR rounds, at around 10 cycles apiece. Each CDR3 protein is one row after TCRdb ran MiXCR on the multiplex PCR reads. The sample includes some 320,000 distinct CDR3 sequences, over 55% of them seen just once. The sequenced sample was peripheral blood. These receptors were collected from a man aged 35-49 years with primary liver carcinoma and hepatitis B virus infection.

Comment on this clonotype: This may be a read error: a much more frequent sequence differs by one nucleotide. The chain combines TRBV6-1 with TRBJ2-1; D ambiguous. The CDR3 has 14 residues. The germline CDR1 and CDR2 sequences are MNHNS and SASEGT. The CDR3 DNA sequence: TGTGCCAGCAGTGATCTCCCGGTCTACAGTGAGCAGTTCTTC. Protein sequence: CASSDLPVYSEQFF.

The chain joins TRBV5-1 to TRBJ1-1; no reliable D call. There are 13 residues in the CDR3. The germline gives CDR1 SGHRS, CDR2 YFSETQ. V lost 0 bases and J lost 4, with 7 bases in between. CDR3 sequence (DNA): TGCGCCAGCAGCTTGGTTGGGAGCACTGAAGCTTTCTTT. Its protein product is CASSLVGSTEAFF.

In regard to this clonotype: The germline gene is not matched at one end of the junction; a read error may be the cause. The rearrangement uses TRBV6-6 and TRBJ1-3; D is unclear. Germline values: CDR1 MNHNY, CDR2 SVGAGI (reference sequence). The CDR3 is made up of 14 amino acids. As DNA, the CDR3 is TGTGCCAGCAGTCTCAGTTTCTCTGGAGACACCATATATTTT. This codes for CASSLSFSGDTIYF.

This clonotype was observed at least ten times. The chain couples TRBV29-1 to TRBJ2-3; TRBD1 agrees at 7 bases. The V gene end was trimmed by 1 base and the J gene end by 3 bases; junction bases not matched to a gene: 1. The CDR3 has 13 residues. Germline V gene lookup returns CDR1 SQVTM and CDR2 ANQGSEA. The CDR3 spells CSVEAGGTDTQYF. The CDR3 nucleotides are TGCAGCGTTGAAGCAGGGGGTACAGATACGCAGTATTTT.

This rearrangement joins TRBV29-1 to TRBJ2-1, with 14 bases identical to TRBD2. Trimming removed 5 bases from V and 0 bases from J; junction bases left unmatched: 6. The CDR3 covers 17 residues. Germline V CDR1 and CDR2: SQVTM, ANQGSEA. The CDR3 sequence: CSVIAGTSGSSYNEQFF. CDR3 DNA sequence: TGCAGCGTTATCGCCGGGACTAGCGGGAGCTCCTACAATGAGCAGTTCTTC.

Details on this clonotype: A read error is likely, as this CDR3 ends without the conserved phenylalanine or tryptophan. The rearrangement uses TRBV7-9 and TRBJ2-2; 8 nucleotides agree with TRBD1. V dropped 6 bases and J dropped 6; count of bases not matched to a gene: 9. In germline, CDR1 is SEHNR, CDR2 FQNEAQ (reference sequence). The CDR3 has 15 residues. This chain's CDR3 is CASRPGQAGSGELFI. The DNA for the CDR3 is TGTGCCAGCAGACCGGGACAGGCGGGGTCCGGGGAGCTGTTTATT.

A note on this clonotype: It may be a read error: a sequence one base away is much more abundant. Here the CDR3 reads CSVRTSGKAGETQYF. CDR3 nucleotides: TGCAGCGTACGGACTAGCGGGAAGGCCGGGGAGACCCAGTACTTC. The chain is built from TRBV29-1 and TRBJ2-5, with TRBD2 identical over 12 bases. The ends lost 6 bases at V and 5 bases at J; junction bases unmatched: 10. Germline loops: CDR1 SQVTM, CDR2 ANQGSEA. The CDR3 totals 15 residues. The full variable domain, rest sourced from reference TRBV29-1 and TRBJ2-5, is SAVISQKPSRDICQRGTSLTIQCQVDSQVTMMFWYRQQPGQSLTLIATANQGSEATYESGFVIDKFPISRPNLTFSTLTVSNMSPEDSSIYLCSVRTSGKAGETQYFGPGTRLLVL.

This clonotype was counted at least ten times. The chain employs TRBV12-5 and TRBJ2-1; 7 positions agree with TRBD1. V gave up 2 bases and J gave up 8 bases; unmatched junction bases: 9. The CDR3 loop spans 15 amino acids. The V gene's germline CDR1 is LGHNT and CDR2 FRNRAP. The CDR3 sequence is CASGLKGGDAYEQFF. CDR3 nucleotide sequence: TGTGCTAGTGGTTTGAAAGGGGGCGATGCCTATGAGCAGTTCTTC.

Concerning this clonotype: This may stem from a read error, because a much larger clone lies one nucleotide away. The chain carries TRBV6-5 and TRBJ1-6, with D possibly TRBD1 on 5 matching bases. CDR3 length: 16 amino acids. Germline V gene sequence: CDR1 MNHEY, CDR2 SVGAGI. The CDR3 loop is CVSSYLLAGNNSPLHF. The CDR3 nucleotides read TGTGTCAGCAGTTACCTACTGGCAGGGAATAATTCACCCCTCCACTTT.

This clonotype is a singleton in its sample. The chain employs TRBV28 and TRBJ2-7; perhaps TRBD2 as D (6 bases). The length of the CDR3 is 15 residues. Trimming took off 6 bases at V and 0 bases at J, with 15 bases between the two ends. The germline V gene encodes CDR1 MDHEN and CDR2 SYDVKM. This chain's CDR3 is CASSSGGAPSYEQYF. As DNA, the CDR3 is TGTGCCAGCAGCTCCGGGGGAGCCCCCTCCTACGAGCAGTACTTC.

Comments on this clonotype: This may be a read error, as it is one base from a much larger clone. This chain joins TRBV4-2 and TRBJ1-2; D is unclear. The CDR3 sequence is 15 residues long. Per the germline V gene, CDR1 is LGHNA and CDR2 is YNFKEQ. The V end was cut by 4 bases, the J end by 0 bases, with 12 bases between. The CDR3 loop is CASSLDRQANYGYTF. CDR3 bases: TGTGCCAGCAGCCTAGATAGGCAGGCTAACTATGGCTACACCTTC.

Points on this clonotype: This may stem from a read error, because a much larger clone lies one nucleotide away. The chain carries TRBV7-8 and TRBJ2-2, with D perhaps TRBD1 (5 bases). Trimming removed 8 bases at V and 0 bases at J, with 10 bases between. Germline CDR1 and CDR2: SGHVS and FQNEAQ. CDR3 length: 14 amino acids. CDR3 sequence reads: CASCPRANTGELFF. CDR3 nucleotide sequence: TGTGCCAGCTGTCCCAGGGCGAACACCGGGGAGCTGTTTTTT.

A remark on this clonotype: A read error may be the cause here, since a much bigger clone is one base away. The chain joins TRBV10-3 to TRBJ2-5; D tentatively reads TRBD1 or TRBD2 (5 bases each). Germline V gene lookup returns CDR1 ENHRY and CDR2 SYGVKD. Trimming left V 2 bases short and J 5 bases short, with 9 bases between. This CDR3 is built from 13 residues. CDR3 protein: CAISEGGTETQYF. The DNA of the CDR3 is TGTGCCATCAGTGAGGGGGGAACTGAGACCCAGTACTTC.

The chain recombines TRBV30 with TRBJ1-2; 7 nucleotides agree with TRBD1. The V and J ends lost 1 base and 8 bases, in that order; junction bases with no gene match: 10. CDR1 GTSNPN and CDR2 SVGIG come from the germline V gene (reference sequence). The CDR3 sequence is 14 residues long. CDR3 DNA: TGTGCCTGGAGTGGGGACAGACAGTCTGGAGGCTACACCTTC. The encoded protein is CAWSGDRQSGGYTF.

As for this clonotype: The CDR3 carries no conserved terminal phenylalanine or tryptophan, so it likely arises from a read error. The chain couples TRBV14 to TRBJ2-1; no definite D call. This CDR3 has 16 amino acids. With 0 bases removed from V and 3 bases from J, the gap between germline ends came to 12 bases. The germline V gene has CDR1 SGHDN and CDR2 FVKESK. Here the CDR3 reads CASSQEDRRFYNEQFI. CDR3 bases: TGTGCCAGCAGCCAAGAGGATCGGCGCTTCTACAATGAGCAGTTCATC.

This clonotype appeared a few times. One base away lies a much larger clone, so this may be a sequencing read error. The chain's CDR3 is CASRWDSYEQYF. CDR3 DNA: TGTGCCAGCAGATGGGACTCCTACGAGCAGTACTTC. The chain links TRBV25-1 to TRBJ2-7; no clear D gene. V shed 6 bases and J shed 0 bases, with 6 bases lying between them. This CDR3 region has 12 residues. Germline V gene sequence: CDR1 MGHDK, CDR2 SYGVNS.

The chain uses TRBV19 and TRBJ2-1; 8 bases align to TRBD1. The germline CDR1 and CDR2 sequences are LNHDA and SQIVND (reference sequence). This CDR3 spans 14 amino acids. Unmatched junction bases numbered 8, after V lost 3 bases and J lost 10 bases. CDR3 DNA: TGTGCCAGTAGTATTCCCCCCAGGGGGCGCGAGCAGTTCTTC. Translated, it gives CASSIPPRGREQFF.

This clonotype was seen many times. V gene TRBV6-2 or TRBV6-3 combines with J gene TRBJ1-2, with 8 nucleotides matching TRBD1. This CDR3 comprises 15 residues. V lost 5 bases to trimming and J lost 2 bases; unmatched junction nucleotides: 7. The germline V gene encodes CDR1 MNHEY and CDR2 SVGEGT. The CDR3 sequence: CASSRRTGRNYGYTF. The DNA for the CDR3 is TGTGCCAGCAGTAGGAGGACAGGGCGGAACTATGGCTACACCTTC.

The chain has TRBV5-6 and TRBJ1-1; 8 bases are shared with TRBD1. The CDR3 totals 15 residues. Trimming removed 3 bases from V and 1 base from J; junction bases left unmatched: 5. Germline loops: CDR1 SGHDT, CDR2 YYEEEE. CDR3 sequence reads: CASSYGGQANTEAFF. CDR3 bases: TGTGCCAGCAGCTACGGGGGACAGGCGAACACTGAAGCTTTCTTT.

This clonotype turned up a few times. Germline and junction disagree at one end, which may indicate a read error. The CDR3 sequence is CASSFPGQSTDTQYF. Here the CDR3 DNA reads TGTGCCAGTAGCTTCCCGGGACAGTCGACAGATACGCAGTATTTT. This chain connects TRBV5-4 to TRBJ2-3, with 7 bases fitting TRBD1. This CDR3 has 15 residues. The germline CDR1 and CDR2 sequences are SGHNT and YYREEE (reference sequence).

The sample holds one count of this clonotype. The CDR3 end shows no conserved phenylalanine or tryptophan, and so a read error is likely. The chain employs TRBV29-1 and TRBJ2-1, with a tentative D call TRBD2 (6 bases). The CDR3 extends over 14 amino acids. The germline V and J ends were trimmed by 4 bases and 4 bases, with 14 bases remaining between them. CDR1 and CDR2 (germline): SQVTM, ANQGSEA. CDR3 in DNA: TGCAGCGTTGGAGGAGGGATGGTTTACAATGAGCAGTTCCTC. It codes for CSVGGGMVYNEQFL.

This clonotype was observed many times. The chain has TRBV11-2 and TRBJ2-1, with D perhaps TRBD1 or TRBD2 (5 bases each). The ends were cut back, 1 base at V and 6 bases at J, with 16 bases in the middle. The CDR3 covers 16 residues. Germline assignment: CDR1 SGHAT and CDR2 FQNNGV. The CDR3 coding sequence is TGTGCCAGCAGCTTAGTACGTCAGGGAGTGGGCAATGAGCAGTTCTTC. The encoded protein is CASSLVRQGVGNEQFF.

This clonotype was seen only a few times. This clone may be a read error of a much larger clone one base away. The chain links TRBV4-3 to TRBJ2-3; the D is unclear. The CDR3 length is 13 residues. Germline V gene data show CDR1 as LGHNA and CDR2 as YSLEER. Trimming stripped 3 bases from V and 5 bases from J, with 9 bases between. In DNA form, the CDR3 reads TGCGCCAGCAGCCAGCGTGGAGTAGATACGCAGTATTTT. Protein sequence: CASSQRGVDTQYF.

About this clonotype itself: This may arise from a read error, as a much more abundant clone is one base away. V usage is TRBV6-5 and J usage is TRBJ1-2; maybe TRBD1 (6 bases). The germline V gene has CDR1 MNHEY and CDR2 SVGAGI. This CDR3 has 11 residues. The CDR3 sequence: CPSRTGRGYTF. DNA for the CDR3: TGTCCCAGCAGAACAGGGCGAGGCTACACCTTC.

A remark on this clonotype: This may come from a read error, since a much larger clone is one base off. A read error is likely, as this CDR3 ends without the conserved phenylalanine or tryptophan. The chain has TRBV12-3 or TRBV12-4 and TRBJ2-5; D is possibly TRBD2 (5 bases). Trimming pared 8 bases from V and 7 bases from J, leaving 17 bases between. The CDR3 loop spans 13 amino acids. CDR3 DNA sequence: TGTGCCAGCGCCTACGGTAGCCGGGGGACCCAGTACCTC. Translation gives CASAYGSRGTQYL.

A word on this clonotype: A much larger clone lies a single base off, so this may be a read error. This rearrangement joins TRBV6-2 or TRBV6-3 to TRBJ2-5; 14 nucleotides match TRBD2. In germline, CDR1 is MNHEY, CDR2 SVGEGT. The CDR3 covers 16 residues. CDR3 sequence (DNA): TGTACCAGCAGTTCCGGGACTAGCGGGAGTCGAGAGACCCAGTACTTC. It specifies CTSSSGTSGSRETQYF.

Comments on this clonotype: The CDR3 ends on some other residue instead of the conserved phenylalanine or tryptophan, so this is likely a read error. The CDR3 region has the DNA TGTGCCATCAGGGAGACAGGGGTCCATAATTCACCCCTCCACTAT. Its protein product is CAIRETGVHNSPLHY. The chain joins TRBV10-3 to TRBJ1-6; the match to TRBD1 covers 8 bases. J gave up 5 bases and V 6 bases, and 6 bases lay outside the gene matches. Per germline, CDR1 ENHRY and CDR2 SYGVKD. This CDR3 spans 15 amino acids.

The chain has TRBV30 and TRBJ2-7; possibly TRBD1 for D (6 bases). This CDR3 has 13 amino acids. V was shortened by 3 bases and J by 2 bases, with 11 bases between the two germline ends. The germline V gene encodes CDR1 GTSNPN and CDR2 SVGIG (reference sequence). The CDR3 region is CAWRGTCTYEQYF. In nucleotides, the CDR3 is TGTGCCTGGAGGGGGACATGTACCTACGAGCAGTACTTC.

This clonotype was seen repeatedly, ten times or more. One end of the junction is discordant with germline, which a read error may explain. The gene calls are TRBV4-2 and TRBJ2-5; TRBD1 or TRBD2 may be the D gene (5 bases each). CDR3 length: 11 amino acids. CDR1 and CDR2 from the germline V gene are LGHNA and YNFKEQ. CDR3: CASSRDGAFDF. Here the CDR3 DNA reads TGTGCCAGCAGCCGAGACGGGGCATTTGACTTC.

As concerns this clonotype: The CDR3 does not close with the conserved phenylalanine or tryptophan, likely indicating a read error. This sequence joins TRBV14 and TRBJ2-1; TRBD2 is a possible D gene (6 bases). The CDR3 sequence is 14 residues long. Germline V gene data show CDR1 as SGHDN and CDR2 as FVKESK. The ends were cut back, 0 bases at V and 12 bases at J, with 15 bases in the middle. The CDR3 region is CASSQETTIGGQFL. The CDR3 bases are TGTGCCAGCAGCCAAGAAACTACCATCGGGGGGCAGTTCCTC.